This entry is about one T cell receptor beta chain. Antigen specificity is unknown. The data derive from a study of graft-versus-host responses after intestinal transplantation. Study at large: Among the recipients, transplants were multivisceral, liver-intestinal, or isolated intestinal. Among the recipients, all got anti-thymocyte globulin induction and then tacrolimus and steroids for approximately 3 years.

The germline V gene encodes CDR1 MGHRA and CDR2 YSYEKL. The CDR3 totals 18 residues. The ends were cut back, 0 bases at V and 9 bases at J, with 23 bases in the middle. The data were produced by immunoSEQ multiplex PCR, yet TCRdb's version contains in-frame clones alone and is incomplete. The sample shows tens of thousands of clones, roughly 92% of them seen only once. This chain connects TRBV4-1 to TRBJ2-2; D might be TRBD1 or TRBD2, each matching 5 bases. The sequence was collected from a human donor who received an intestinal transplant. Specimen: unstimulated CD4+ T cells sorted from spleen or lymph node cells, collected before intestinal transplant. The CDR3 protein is CASSQDGGTGLHVRELFF. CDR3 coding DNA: TGCGCCAGCAGCCAAGATGGGGGAACGGGCCTCCATGTTAGGGAGCTGTTTTTT.